This TCR beta chain derives from a study of blood T cell repertoires in COVID-19. About the study: T cells, B-cell-depleted T cells, or PBMCs provided the cDNA or gDNA that served as material.

Germline values: CDR1 MGHRA, CDR2 YSYEKL. Trimming removed 5 bases from V and 3 bases from J, with 17 bases in between. The CDR3 length is 16 residues. Cohort assignment relied on participant-reported clinical history. Participants classified as exposed had met a COVID-19 case within 2 weeks before study entry. Authors' data handling: Estimation of nucleated cell counts relied on the amplification of reference gene primers. Repertoires were generated with immunoSEQ multiplex PCR, while TCRdb's copy carries only in-frame clones and drops some. The V and J calls and clone size are taken from that table; D and trimming were inferred from the DNA. Of over 130,000 clones detected, about four fifths appear once; the ten largest clones hold 1.5% to 2%.

Sequencing was carried out using PBMCs or T cells enriched from blood (not recorded which). The chain recombines TRBV4-1 with TRBJ1-3; D call uncertain. This TCR was recovered from a woman aged 18-30 years who had been exposed to COVID-19. The CDR3 loop is CASSSHPEGSGNTIYF. As DNA, the CDR3 is TGCGCCAGCAGCTCGCACCCGGAAGGGAGTGGAAACACCATATATTTT.